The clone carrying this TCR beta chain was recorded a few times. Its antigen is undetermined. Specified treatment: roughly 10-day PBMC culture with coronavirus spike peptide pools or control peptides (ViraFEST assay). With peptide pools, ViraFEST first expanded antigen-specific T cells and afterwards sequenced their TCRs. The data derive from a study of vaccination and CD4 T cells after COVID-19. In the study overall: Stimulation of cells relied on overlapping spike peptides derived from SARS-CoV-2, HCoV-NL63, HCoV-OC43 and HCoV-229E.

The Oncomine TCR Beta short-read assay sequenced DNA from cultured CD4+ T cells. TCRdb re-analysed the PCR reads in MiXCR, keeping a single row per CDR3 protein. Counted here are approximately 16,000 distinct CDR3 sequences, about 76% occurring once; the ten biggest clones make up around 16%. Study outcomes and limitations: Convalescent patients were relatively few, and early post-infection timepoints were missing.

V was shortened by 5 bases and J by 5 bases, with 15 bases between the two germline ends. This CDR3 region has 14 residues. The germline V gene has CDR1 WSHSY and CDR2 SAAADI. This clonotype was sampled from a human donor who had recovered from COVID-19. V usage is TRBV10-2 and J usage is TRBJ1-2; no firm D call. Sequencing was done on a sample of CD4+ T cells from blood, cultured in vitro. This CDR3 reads CASSPLGVGYGYTF. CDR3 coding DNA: TGCGCCAGCAGTCCGCTGGGTGTAGGGTATGGCTACACCTTC.